Listed below are T cell receptor beta chains from one sample, sequenced in a study of T cell responses to AZD1222 COVID-19 vaccine. The method was immunoSEQ multiplex PCR; TCRdb's version includes in-frame clones alone and lacks a portion of them. The data hold approximately 150,000 clones, with approximately 90% observed a single time. The sequencing here drew on peripheral blood, taken on day 0 of AZD1222 vaccination. Receptors originate from an adult in good health. Each CDR3 is given with its conserved first and last residue. D genes are given only for firm matches. Not every row has a clone size; where given, it reads once, few, many or a size class.

size: .
J: TRBJ1-2
V: TRBV4-1
D: TRBD1
CDR3: CASSQPGQNYGYTF
DNA: TGCGCCAGCAGCCAACCGGGACAGAACTATGGCTACACCTTC

size: .
J: TRBJ2-1
V: TRBV16
D: .
CDR3: CASSRAGYNEQFF
DNA: TGTGCCAGCAGCCGGGCGGGATACAATGAGCAGTTCTTC

size: .
J: TRBJ2-7
V: TRBV11-2
D: .
CDR3: CASSFGAQGDEQYF
DNA: TGTGCCAGCAGCTTTGGGGCCCAAGGAGACGAGCAGTACTTC

size: .
J: TRBJ1-2
V: TRBV28
D: .
CDR3: CASSFKRGYTF
DNA: TGTGCCAGCAGTTTTAAGCGTGGCTACACCTTC

size: few
J: TRBJ1-1
V: TRBV5-1
D: TRBD1
CDR3: CASSERGQGSGAFF
DNA: TGCGCCAGCAGCGAACGCGGACAGGGGTCGGGAGCTTTCTTT

size: .
J: TRBJ1-1
V: TRBV6-5
D: .
CDR3: CASSPRRGKHTEAFF
DNA: TGTGCCAGCAGTCCCCGTAGGGGAAAGCACACTGAAGCTTTCTTT

size: .
J: TRBJ2-3
V: TRBV19
D: .
CDR3: CASSTSNYLKGGLVTDTQYF
DNA: TGTGCCAGTAGCACTTCAAATTACCTAAAGGGGGGATTGGTCACAGATACGCAGTATTTT

size: .
J: TRBJ2-1
V: TRBV7-9
D: .
CDR3: CASSLNSAYNEQFF
DNA: TGTGCCAGCAGCTTAAACAGCGCCTACAATGAGCAGTTCTTC

size: .
J: TRBJ1-2
V: TRBV11-2
D: .
CDR3: CASSLSGATFYGYTF
DNA: TGTGCCAGCAGCTTATCGGGGGCTACGTTCTATGGCTACACCTTC

size: .
J: TRBJ1-3
V: TRBV30
D: .
CDR3: CALTDRTGNTIYF
DNA: TGTGCCTTAACAGACAGGACTGGAAACACCATATATTTT